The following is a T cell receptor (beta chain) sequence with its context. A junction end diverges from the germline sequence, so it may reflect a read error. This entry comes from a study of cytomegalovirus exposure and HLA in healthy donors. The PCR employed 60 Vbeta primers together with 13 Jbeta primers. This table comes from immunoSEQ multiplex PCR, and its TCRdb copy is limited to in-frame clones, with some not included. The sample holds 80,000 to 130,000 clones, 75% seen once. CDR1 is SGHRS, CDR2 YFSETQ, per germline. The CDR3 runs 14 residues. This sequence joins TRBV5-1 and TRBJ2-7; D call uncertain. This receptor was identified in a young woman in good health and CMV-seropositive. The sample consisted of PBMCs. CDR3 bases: TGCGCCAGCACCTTGGGGAACGTAGCCGAAGAGCAGTACTTC. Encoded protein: CASTLGNVAEEQYF.